The subject of this entry is one T cell receptor (beta chain). Profiling relied on immunoSEQ multiplex PCR, and the TCRdb table lists in-frame clones only, not all of them. The sample has tens of thousands of clones, approximately 94% seen once. The record originates from a study of technical replicates of blood from several donors. The sequenced sample consisted of T cells isolated from PBMCs. This TCR came from a human donor in good health.

The CDR3 here is CASSQASGGQETQYF. The CDR3 coding sequence is TGCGCCAGCAGCCAGGCTAGCGGGGGCCAGGAGACCCAGTACTTC. The J gene is TRBJ2-5, the V gene TRBV4-1, with TRBD2 matching over 10 bases. This CDR3 contains 15 residues. Germline-derived CDR1 and CDR2 are MGHRA and YSYEKL. The junction had 6 bases not matched to a gene; V was cut back by 3 bases and J by 5 bases.